Sequencing of this T cell receptor (beta chain) was carried out in a study of spatial heterogeneity in lung cancer. Study results and limitations: Ubiquitous expanded tumor TCRs were seen in blood more at resection than at follow-up.

The CDR3 runs 12 residues. Germline CDR1 SNHLY, CDR2 FYNNEI. V gave up 5 bases and J gave up 18 bases, with 17 bases separating them. Of note for this clonotype: Its target is not known.

Time point denoted: sample taken at primary tumor resection. Tumor, nontumor lung or frozen PBMC supplied whole RNA that was sequenced unsorted. TCR cDNA molecules were tagged individually, and each one carried a unique molecular identifier. MiXCR, run by TCRdb on the 5' RACE reads, gives a single entry per CDR3 protein. The sample shows about 85,000 distinct CDR3 sequences, approximately 21% of them seen only once. The receptor was derived from a male donor with early-stage non-small cell lung cancer. This chain uses TRBV2 with TRBJ1-6; tentative D call: TRBD1 (5 bases). The source material was PBMCs, sampled at surgery. The CDR3 nucleotides read TGTGCCAGCAGTTTGGGGGAAGGGTCCCCCCACTTT. Encoded protein: CASSLGEGSPHF.